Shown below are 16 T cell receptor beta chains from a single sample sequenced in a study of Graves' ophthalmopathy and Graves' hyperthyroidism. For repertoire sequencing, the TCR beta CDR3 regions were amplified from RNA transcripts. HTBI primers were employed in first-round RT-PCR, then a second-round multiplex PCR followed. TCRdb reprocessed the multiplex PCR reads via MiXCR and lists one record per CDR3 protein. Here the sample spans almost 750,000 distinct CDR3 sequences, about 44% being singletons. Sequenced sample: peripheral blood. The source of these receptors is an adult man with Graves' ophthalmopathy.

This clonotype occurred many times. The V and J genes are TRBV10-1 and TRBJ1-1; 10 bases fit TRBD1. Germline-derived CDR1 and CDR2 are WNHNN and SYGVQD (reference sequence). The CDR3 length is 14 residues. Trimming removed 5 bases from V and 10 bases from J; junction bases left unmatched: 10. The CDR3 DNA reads TGCGCCAGCAGTTCCGGGACAGGGGAAAATCGAGCTTTCTTT. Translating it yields CASSSGTGENRAFF.

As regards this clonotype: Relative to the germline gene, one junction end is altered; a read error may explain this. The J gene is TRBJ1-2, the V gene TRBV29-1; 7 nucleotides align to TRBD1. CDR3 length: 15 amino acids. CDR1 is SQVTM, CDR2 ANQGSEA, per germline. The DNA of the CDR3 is TGCAGCGTCGAAGGGACAGCCGAAATGGACTATGGCTACACCTTC. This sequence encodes CSVEGTAEMDYGYTF.

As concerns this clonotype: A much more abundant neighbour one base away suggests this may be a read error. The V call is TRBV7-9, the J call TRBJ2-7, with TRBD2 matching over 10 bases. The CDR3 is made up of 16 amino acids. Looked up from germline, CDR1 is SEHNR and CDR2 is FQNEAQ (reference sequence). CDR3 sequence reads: CASSSTSGMSSYERYF. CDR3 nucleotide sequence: TGTGCCAGCAGCTCCACTAGCGGGATGAGCTCCTACGAGCGGTACTTC.

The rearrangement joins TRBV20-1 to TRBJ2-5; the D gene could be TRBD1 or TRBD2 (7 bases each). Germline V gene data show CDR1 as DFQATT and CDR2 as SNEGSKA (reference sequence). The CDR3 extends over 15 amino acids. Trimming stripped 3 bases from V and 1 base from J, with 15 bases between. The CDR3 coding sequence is TGCAGTGCTAGCCGACAGGGAGGGGGCCAAGAGACCCAGTACTTC. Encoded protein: CSASRQGGGQETQYF.

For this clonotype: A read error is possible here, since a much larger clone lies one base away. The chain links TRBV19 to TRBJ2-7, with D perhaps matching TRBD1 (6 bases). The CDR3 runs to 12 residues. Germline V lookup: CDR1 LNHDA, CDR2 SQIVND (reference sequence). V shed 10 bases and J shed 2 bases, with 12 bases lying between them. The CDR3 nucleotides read TGTGCCACCGAGGACAGCCCCTACGAGCAGTACTTC. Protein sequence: CATEDSPYEQYF.

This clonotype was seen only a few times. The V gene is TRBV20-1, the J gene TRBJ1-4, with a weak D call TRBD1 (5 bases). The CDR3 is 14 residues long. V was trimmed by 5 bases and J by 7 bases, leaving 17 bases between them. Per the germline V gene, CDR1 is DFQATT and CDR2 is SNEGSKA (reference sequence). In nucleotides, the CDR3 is TGCAGTGCTTCCTCAGGCAGGGACGGTGAAAAACTGTTTTTT. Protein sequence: CSASSGRDGEKLFF.

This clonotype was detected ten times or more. Written as DNA, the CDR3 is TGTGCCAGCAGTCCCGGTCAGCCCCAGCATTTT. Translation gives CASSPGQPQHF. This chain joins TRBV12-3 or TRBV12-4 and TRBJ1-5, with D unresolved. Trimming left V 5 bases short and J 6 bases short, with 5 bases between. The CDR3 length is 11 residues.

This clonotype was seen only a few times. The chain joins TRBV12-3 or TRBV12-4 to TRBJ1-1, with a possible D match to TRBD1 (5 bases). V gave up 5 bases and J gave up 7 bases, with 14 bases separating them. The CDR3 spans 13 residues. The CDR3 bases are TGTGCCAGCAGTGAAGCTTGGGGCCTTGAAGCTTTCTTT. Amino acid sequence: CASSEAWGLEAFF.

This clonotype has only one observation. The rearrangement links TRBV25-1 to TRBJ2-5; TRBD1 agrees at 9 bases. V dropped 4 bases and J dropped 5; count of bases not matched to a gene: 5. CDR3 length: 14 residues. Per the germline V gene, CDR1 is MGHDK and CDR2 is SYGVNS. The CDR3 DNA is TGTGCCAGCAGTGCCTACAGGGGGCAGGAGACCCAGTACTTC. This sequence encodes CASSAYRGQETQYF.

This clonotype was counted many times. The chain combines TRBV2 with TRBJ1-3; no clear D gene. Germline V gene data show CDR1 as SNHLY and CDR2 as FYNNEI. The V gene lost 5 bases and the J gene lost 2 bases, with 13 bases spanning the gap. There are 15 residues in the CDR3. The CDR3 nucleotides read TGTGCCAGCAGTCAAGGGAGGGCTACTGGAAACACCATATATTTT. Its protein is CASSQGRATGNTIYF.

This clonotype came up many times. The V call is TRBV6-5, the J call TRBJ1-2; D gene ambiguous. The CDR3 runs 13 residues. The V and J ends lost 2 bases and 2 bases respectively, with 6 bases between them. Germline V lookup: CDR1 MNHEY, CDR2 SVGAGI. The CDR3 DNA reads TGTGCCAGCAGTTACCAGGAGAACTATGGCTACACCTTC. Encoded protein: CASSYQENYGYTF.

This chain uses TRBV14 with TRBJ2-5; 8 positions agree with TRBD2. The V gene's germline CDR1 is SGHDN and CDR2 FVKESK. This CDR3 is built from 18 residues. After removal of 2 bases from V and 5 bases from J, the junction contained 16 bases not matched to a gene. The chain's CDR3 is CASSQRQGLVEVWETQYF. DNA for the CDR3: TGTGCCAGCAGCCAACGCCAGGGACTAGTAGAGGTCTGGGAGACCCAGTACTTC. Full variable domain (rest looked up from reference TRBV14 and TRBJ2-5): EAGVTQFPSHSVIEKGQTVTLRCDPISGHDNLYWYRRVMGKEIKFLLHFVKESKQDESGMPNNRFLAERTGGTYSTLKVQPAELEDSGVYFCASSQRQGLVEVWETQYFGPGTRLLVL.

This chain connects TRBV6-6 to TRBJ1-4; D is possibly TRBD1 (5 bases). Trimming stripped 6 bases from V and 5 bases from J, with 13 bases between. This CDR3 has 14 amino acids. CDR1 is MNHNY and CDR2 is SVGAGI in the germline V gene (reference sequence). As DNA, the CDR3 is TGTGCCAGCAGCTTGGGACGGGCGAATGAAAAACTGTTTTTT. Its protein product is CASSLGRANEKLFF.

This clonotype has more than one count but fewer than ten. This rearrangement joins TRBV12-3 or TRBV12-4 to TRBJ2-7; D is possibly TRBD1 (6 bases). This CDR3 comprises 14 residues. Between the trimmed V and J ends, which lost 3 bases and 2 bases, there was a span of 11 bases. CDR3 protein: CASSLQGSTYEQYF. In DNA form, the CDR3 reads TGTGCCAGCAGTTTGCAGGGGTCCACCTACGAGCAGTACTTC.

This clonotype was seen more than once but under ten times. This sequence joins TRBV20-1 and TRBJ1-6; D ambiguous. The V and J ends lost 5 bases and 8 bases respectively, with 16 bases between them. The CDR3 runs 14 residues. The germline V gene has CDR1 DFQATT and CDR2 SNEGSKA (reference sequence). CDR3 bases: TGCAGTGCTCAAATGGGCGCGGCGGATTCACCCCTCCACTTT. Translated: CSAQMGAADSPLHF.

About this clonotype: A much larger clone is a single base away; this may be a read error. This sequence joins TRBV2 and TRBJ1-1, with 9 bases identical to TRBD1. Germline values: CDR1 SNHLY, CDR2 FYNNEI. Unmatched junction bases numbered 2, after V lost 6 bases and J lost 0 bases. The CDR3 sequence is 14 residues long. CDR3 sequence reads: CASRQGAMNTEAFF. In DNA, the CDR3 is TGTGCCAGCAGACAGGGGGCCATGAACACTGAAGCTTTCTTT.